This T cell receptor (beta chain) was sequenced during a study of blood T cell repertoires in COVID-19. Study information: Specimens from acute and convalescent COVID-19 originated in the United States, Italy and Spain.

The germline gives CDR1 ENHRY, CDR2 SYGVKD. CDR3 length: 14 residues. V was clipped by 10 bases and J by 1 base, with 16 bases between them. Original processing notes: Researchers report that nucleated cell counts were estimated from reference gene primer amplification. The assay was immunoSEQ multiplex PCR, and TCRdb's table has in-frame clones only and misses some. V and J calls and clone size follow that table, whereas D and trimming were derived from the DNA. The table records some 260,000 clones, around four fifths of them present only once. Participants came from about two dozen US areas, aged about 18 to 100 years. Participants' own reports of clinical history determined their cohort assignment.

V usage is TRBV10-3 and J usage is TRBJ1-1, with unresolved D. The specimen sequenced was PBMCs or T cells enriched from blood (not recorded which). The receptor's source is a man younger than 45 with acute COVID-19. The CDR3 region is CATTGRESNTEAFF. The CDR3 DNA is TGTGCCACGACGGGCCGGGAATCGAACACTGAAGCTTTCTTT.